This entry lists 27 T cell receptor beta chains sequenced from one sample in a study of OX40 agonist ivuxolimab in advanced cancers. Here immunoSEQ multiplex PCR was the method, and the copy in TCRdb shows in-frame clones only, minus some. In the table there are about 69,000 clones, roughly nine tenths of which are singletons. Sequencing was performed on CD4+ or CD8+ T cells sorted from blood, taken in a trial of the OX40 agonist ivuxolimab. The receptors were sampled from an adult with an advanced solid tumor such as melanoma, head and neck, liver or kidney cancer.

This chain uses TRBV18 with TRBJ2-3; 13 bases map to TRBD2. Trimming removed 6 bases from V and 0 bases from J; junction bases left unmatched: 9. The CDR3 is 18 residues long. CDR1 is KGHSH, CDR2 LQKENI, per germline. The CDR3 region has the DNA TGTGCCAGCTCGCCAACTAGCGGGAGGGCCACTAGCACAGATACGCAGTATTTT. This codes for CASSPTSGRATSTDTQYF.

This chain connects TRBV27 to TRBJ2-2; weak D call: TRBD2 (5 bases). This CDR3 region has 14 residues. V was pared by 9 bases and J by 5 bases, with 16 bases between. From germline, CDR1 is MNHEY and CDR2 SMNVEV (reference sequence). The CDR3 loop is CASSDWPGTGELFF. DNA of the CDR3: TGTGCCAGTAGCGACTGGCCAGGAACCGGGGAGCTGTTTTTT.

This chain joins TRBV27 and TRBJ2-1, with 13 bases lining up with TRBD2. V lost 5 bases to trimming and J lost 6 bases; unmatched junction nucleotides: 1. CDR1 is MNHEY, CDR2 SMNVEV, per germline (reference sequence). CDR3 length: 14 amino acids. The CDR3 region has the DNA TGTGCCAGCAGTCGGACTAGCGGGGGCAATGAGCAGTTCTTC. It is translated as CASSRTSGGNEQFF.

This chain connects TRBV5-4 to TRBJ2-2; 9 bases fit TRBD2. In germline, CDR1 is SGHNT, CDR2 YYREEE (reference sequence). The CDR3 totals 16 residues. J was trimmed by 5 bases and V by 0 bases; bases with no gene match: 5. The CDR3 loop is CASSLVAAGGTGELFF. CDR3 DNA sequence: TGTGCCAGCAGCTTGGTTGCAGCGGGAGGTACCGGGGAGCTGTTTTTT.

The rearrangement links TRBV5-4 to TRBJ2-1; the match to TRBD2 covers 10 bases. Germline values: CDR1 SGHNT, CDR2 YYREEE (reference sequence). The CDR3 consists of 19 residues. The V segment lost 0 bases and the J segment 9 bases; nucleotides outside the gene matches: 18. CDR3 sequence: CASSLGLAHLAGVNTEQFF. DNA of the CDR3: TGTGCCAGCAGCTTGGGATTAGCCCATCTAGCGGGAGTGAATACTGAGCAGTTCTTC.

The CDR3 protein is CASSLRGLETEAFF. The CDR3 DNA follows: TGTGCCAGCAGCTTGCGAGGGCTCGAGACTGAAGCTTTCTTT. The chain couples TRBV5-6 to TRBJ1-1; D uncertain. The CDR3 sequence is 14 residues long. Germline loops: CDR1 SGHDT, CDR2 YYEEEE. Trimming removed 1 base at V and 5 bases at J, with 12 bases between.

The CDR3 DNA follows: TGTGCCATCAGGGGTGGGCCCACTGAAGCTTTCTTT. Its translation: CAIRGGPTEAFF. The chain recombines TRBV10-3 with TRBJ1-1; D is unclear. V lost 6 bases to trimming and J lost 4 bases, with 9 bases between them. This CDR3 has 12 amino acids. CDR1 is ENHRY, CDR2 SYGVKD, per germline.

CDR3 bases: TGTGCCACCAGCAGAGAAATCCAGGGGTTCGGAAACACCATATATTTT. Protein: CATSREIQGFGNTIYF. The chain carries TRBV15 and TRBJ1-3, with D maybe TRBD1 (6 bases). This CDR3 comprises 16 residues. V lost 0 bases, J lost 4 bases, and 13 bases lay in between. Per germline, CDR1 LNHNV and CDR2 YYDKDF (reference sequence).

The chain joins TRBV6-1 to TRBJ2-1; no clear D. Between the trimmed V and J ends, which lost 5 bases and 8 bases, there was a span of 7 bases. From germline, CDR1 is MNHNS and CDR2 SASEGT. The CDR3 has 11 residues. This CDR3 reads CASSYLDEQFF. CDR3 coding DNA: TGTGCCAGCAGTTACCTCGATGAGCAGTTCTTC.

In this sample, this clone is medium-sized. The same CDR3 also results from other DNA sequences found in this sample. This chain uses TRBV10-3 with TRBJ1-5; D is unresolved. Germline V CDR1 and CDR2: ENHRY, SYGVKD. The CDR3 has 13 residues. The V end lost 10 bases, the J end lost 7 bases, and 17 bases lay between the germline ends. CDR3 in DNA: TGTGCCAGCAACCTGGATGGGAGGCAGCCCCAGCATTTT. Its protein is CASNLDGRQPQHF.

The chain recombines TRBV28 with TRBJ1-2; a weak D match, TRBD1 (5 bases). Trimming shortened V by 0 bases and J by 4 bases, and 9 bases separated the two germline ends. The CDR3 has 14 amino acids. The germline V gene has CDR1 MDHEN and CDR2 SYDVKM. The CDR3 DNA is TGTGCCAGCAGTTTATGGCAGGGTAGCTATGGCTACACCTTC. Its translation is CASSLWQGSYGYTF.

V is TRBV7-2 and J is TRBJ2-1, with TRBD2 matching over 12 bases. CDR3 length: 17 residues. The germline V gene encodes CDR1 SGHTA and CDR2 FQGNSA. V lost 1 base, J lost 7 bases, and 8 bases stayed unmatched. The CDR3: CASSLVSSGRGRNEQFF. DNA for the CDR3: TGTGCCAGCAGCTTAGTTTCTAGCGGGAGGGGGAGGAATGAGCAGTTCTTC.

The genes are TRBV5-1 and TRBJ2-5, with D possibly matching TRBD2 (5 bases). Per the germline V gene, CDR1 is SGHRS and CDR2 is YFSETQ. This CDR3 is built from 14 residues. Trimming pared 4 bases from V and 1 base from J, leaving 11 bases between. The CDR3 loop reads CASSAGLIQETQYF. DNA for the CDR3: TGCGCCAGCAGCGCCGGACTGATCCAAGAGACCCAGTACTTC.

The chain couples TRBV7-9 to TRBJ1-2; D gene uncertain. V dropped 2 bases and J dropped 6 bases, with 7 bases sitting between them. The CDR3 runs to 12 residues. Germline loops: CDR1 SEHNR, CDR2 FQNEAQ (reference sequence). The CDR3 protein is CASSLLDHGYTF. CDR3 coding DNA: TGTGCCAGCAGCTTATTAGACCATGGCTACACCTTC.

The rearrangement links TRBV27 to TRBJ2-1, with 12 bases that match TRBD2. Germline trimming cut 6 bases from V and 8 bases from J; bases unmatched to any gene: 11. CDR1 is MNHEY and CDR2 is SMNVEV in the germline V gene (reference sequence). The CDR3 is 16 residues long. CDR3: CASSLRLAGALDEQFF. The CDR3 region has the DNA TGTGCCAGCAGCCTTCGACTAGCGGGAGCACTTGATGAGCAGTTCTTC.

The chain has TRBV11-2 and TRBJ1-2, with TRBD1 as a possible D gene (6 bases). Trimming removed 0 bases from V and 4 bases from J, with 12 bases in between. This CDR3 has 15 residues. In germline, CDR1 is SGHAT, CDR2 FQNNGV. This CDR3 reads CASSLDGDRSYGYTF. The DNA for the CDR3 is TGTGCCAGCAGCTTAGACGGTGACAGGAGCTATGGCTACACCTTC.

The CDR3, as DNA: TGTGCCAGCAGTTACTCCCGGGACGTATCCTACAATGAGCAGTTCTTC. The encoded protein is CASSYSRDVSYNEQFF. The V and J genes are TRBV6-5 and TRBJ2-1; D is perhaps TRBD1 or TRBD2 (5 bases each). Trimming pared 0 bases from V and 1 base from J, leaving 10 bases between. Germline-derived CDR1 and CDR2 are MNHEY and SVGAGI. The CDR3 loop spans 16 amino acids.

The chain is built from TRBV25-1 and TRBJ1-2; D is unresolved. V shed 6 bases and J shed 2 bases, with 7 bases lying between them. Germline values: CDR1 MGHDK, CDR2 SYGVNS. This CDR3 contains 12 residues. The CDR3: CASSLGNYGYTF. The CDR3 DNA reads TGTGCCAGCAGCCTTGGCAACTATGGCTACACCTTC.

The rearrangement uses TRBV7-2 and TRBJ2-5, with 15 bases fitting TRBD2. V was clipped by 6 bases and J by 3 bases; unmatched bases: 5. The germline CDR1 and CDR2 sequences are SGHTA and FQGNSA. This CDR3 comprises 16 residues. Here the CDR3 DNA reads TGTGCCAGCAGTCCCGGGACTAGCGGGAGGAAAGAGACCCAGTACTTC. Its protein product is CASSPGTSGRKETQYF.

The chain combines TRBV5-4 with TRBJ2-1, with 10 bases lining up with TRBD2. CDR1 and CDR2 from the germline V gene are SGHNT and YYREEE (reference sequence). V was clipped by 2 bases and J by 9 bases; unmatched bases: 14. The CDR3 extends over 17 amino acids. The CDR3: CASSFSPVGLAGVEQFF. The CDR3 DNA follows: TGTGCCAGCAGCTTTAGCCCGGTTGGGCTAGCGGGAGTTGAGCAGTTCTTC.

The chain recombines TRBV11-2 with TRBJ1-6; D uncertain. This CDR3 has 13 amino acids. Germline V gene sequence: CDR1 SGHAT, CDR2 FQNNGV. Trimming removed 4 bases from V and 6 bases from J, with 7 bases in between. The CDR3 nucleotides read TGTGCCAGCAGCTCCCGGACTAATTCACCCCTCCACTTT. This codes for CASSSRTNSPLHF.

The CDR3 reads CATSRVTTGRALNIQYF. In nucleotides, the CDR3 is TGTGCCACCAGCAGAGTCACGACAGGGAGGGCATTAAACATTCAGTACTTC. This chain links TRBV15 with TRBJ2-4; D tentatively reads TRBD1 or TRBD2 (7 bases each). Germline lookup yields CDR1 LNHNV and CDR2 YYDKDF (reference sequence). Trimming left V 1 base short and J 6 bases short, with 19 bases between. This CDR3 is 17 amino acids long.

V and J are TRBV6-1 and TRBJ1-4; a possible D gene is TRBD1 (5 bases). This CDR3 region has 15 residues. V gave up 2 bases and J gave up 2 bases, with 9 bases separating them. Germline loops: CDR1 MNHNS, CDR2 SASEGT. The CDR3 DNA is TGTGCCAGCAGTGAATGGGGGTTTACTAATGAAAAACTGTTTTTT. Translated, it gives CASSEWGFTNEKLFF.

The CDR3 is CASSRTANHEKLFF. CDR3 sequence (DNA): TGTGCCAGCAGTCGGACGGCAAACCACGAAAAACTGTTTTTT. The chain links TRBV28 to TRBJ1-4; D not certain. The CDR3 has 14 residues. Germline CDR1 and CDR2: MDHEN and SYDVKM. V was clipped by 5 bases and J by 8 bases, with 15 bases between them.

The chain carries TRBV5-4 and TRBJ2-7; D is possibly TRBD2 (5 bases). V lost 4 bases to trimming and J lost 7 bases, with 21 bases between them. CDR3 length: 15 amino acids. Germline V gene lookup returns CDR1 SGHNT and CDR2 YYREEE (reference sequence). CDR3 amino acids: CASSAGGRGDPEQYF. The CDR3 nucleotides are TGTGCCAGCAGCGCAGGAGGAAGAGGCGACCCGGAGCAGTACTTC.

This chain uses TRBV7-9 with TRBJ1-2; D is ambiguous. With 4 bases removed from V and 7 bases from J, the gap between germline ends came to 13 bases. The CDR3 runs 13 residues. Germline V gene lookup returns CDR1 SEHNR and CDR2 FQNEAQ (reference sequence). The DNA of the CDR3 is TGTGCCAGCAGCTCGGACGTAACCAGTGGCTACACCTTC. This translates into CASSSDVTSGYTF.

This chain links TRBV10-3 with TRBJ1-5; D uncertain. The germline V gene encodes CDR1 ENHRY and CDR2 SYGVKD. The CDR3 runs to 15 residues. The V end was cut by 6 bases, the J end by 5 bases, with 17 bases between. The CDR3 sequence is CAISLGVGIDQPQHF. The CDR3 nucleotides are TGTGCCATCAGCCTCGGCGTAGGGATAGATCAGCCCCAGCATTTT.